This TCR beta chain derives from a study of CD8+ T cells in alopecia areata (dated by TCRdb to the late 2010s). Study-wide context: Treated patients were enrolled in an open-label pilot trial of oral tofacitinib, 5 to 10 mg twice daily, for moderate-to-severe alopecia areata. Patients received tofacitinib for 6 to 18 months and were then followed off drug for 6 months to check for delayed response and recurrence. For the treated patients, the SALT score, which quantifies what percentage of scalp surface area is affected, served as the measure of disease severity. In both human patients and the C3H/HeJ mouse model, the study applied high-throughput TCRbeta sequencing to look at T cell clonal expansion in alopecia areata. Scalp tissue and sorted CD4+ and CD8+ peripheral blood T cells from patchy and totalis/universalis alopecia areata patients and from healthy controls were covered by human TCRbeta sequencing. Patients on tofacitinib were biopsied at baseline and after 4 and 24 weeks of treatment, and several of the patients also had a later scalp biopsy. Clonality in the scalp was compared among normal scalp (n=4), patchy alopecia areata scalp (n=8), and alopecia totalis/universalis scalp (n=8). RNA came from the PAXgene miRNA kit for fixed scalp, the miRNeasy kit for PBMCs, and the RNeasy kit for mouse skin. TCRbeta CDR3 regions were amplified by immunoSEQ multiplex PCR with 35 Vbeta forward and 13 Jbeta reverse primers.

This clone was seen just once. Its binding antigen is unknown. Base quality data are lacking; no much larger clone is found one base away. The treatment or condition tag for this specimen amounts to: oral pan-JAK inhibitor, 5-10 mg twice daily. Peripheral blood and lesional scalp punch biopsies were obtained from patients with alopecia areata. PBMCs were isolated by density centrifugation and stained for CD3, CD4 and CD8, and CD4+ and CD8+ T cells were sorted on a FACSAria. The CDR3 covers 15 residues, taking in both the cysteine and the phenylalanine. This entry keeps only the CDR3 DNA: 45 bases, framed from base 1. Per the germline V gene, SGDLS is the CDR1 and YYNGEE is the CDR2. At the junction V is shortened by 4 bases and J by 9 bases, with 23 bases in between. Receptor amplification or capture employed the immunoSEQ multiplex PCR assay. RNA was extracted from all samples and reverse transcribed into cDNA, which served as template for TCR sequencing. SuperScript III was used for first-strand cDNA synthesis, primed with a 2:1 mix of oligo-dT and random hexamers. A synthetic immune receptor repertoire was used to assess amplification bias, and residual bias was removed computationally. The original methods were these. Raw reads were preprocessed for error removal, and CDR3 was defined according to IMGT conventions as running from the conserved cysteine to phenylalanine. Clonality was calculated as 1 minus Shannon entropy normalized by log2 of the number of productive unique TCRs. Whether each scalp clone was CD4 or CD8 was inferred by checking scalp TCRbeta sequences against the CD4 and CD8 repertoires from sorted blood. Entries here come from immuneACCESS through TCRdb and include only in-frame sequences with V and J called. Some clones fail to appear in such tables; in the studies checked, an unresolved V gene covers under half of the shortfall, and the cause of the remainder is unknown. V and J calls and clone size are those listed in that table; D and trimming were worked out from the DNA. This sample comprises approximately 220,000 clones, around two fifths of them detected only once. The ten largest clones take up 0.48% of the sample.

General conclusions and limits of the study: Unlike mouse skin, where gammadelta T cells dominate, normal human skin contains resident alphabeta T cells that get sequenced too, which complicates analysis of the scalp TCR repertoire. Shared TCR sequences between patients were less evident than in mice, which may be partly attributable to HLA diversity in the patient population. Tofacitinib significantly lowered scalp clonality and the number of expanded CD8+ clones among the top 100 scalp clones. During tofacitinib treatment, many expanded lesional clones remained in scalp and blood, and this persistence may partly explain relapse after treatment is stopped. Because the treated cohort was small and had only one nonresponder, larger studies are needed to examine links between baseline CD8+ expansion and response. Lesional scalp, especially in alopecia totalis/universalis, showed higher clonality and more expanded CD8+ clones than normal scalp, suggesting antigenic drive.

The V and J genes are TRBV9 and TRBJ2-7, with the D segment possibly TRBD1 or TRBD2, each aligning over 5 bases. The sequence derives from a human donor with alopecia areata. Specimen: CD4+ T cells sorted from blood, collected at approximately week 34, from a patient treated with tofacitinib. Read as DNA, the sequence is TGTGCCAGCAGCACCCAACTAGAAGACAGTTTAGGGCAGTACTTC. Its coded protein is CASSTQLEDSLGQYF.